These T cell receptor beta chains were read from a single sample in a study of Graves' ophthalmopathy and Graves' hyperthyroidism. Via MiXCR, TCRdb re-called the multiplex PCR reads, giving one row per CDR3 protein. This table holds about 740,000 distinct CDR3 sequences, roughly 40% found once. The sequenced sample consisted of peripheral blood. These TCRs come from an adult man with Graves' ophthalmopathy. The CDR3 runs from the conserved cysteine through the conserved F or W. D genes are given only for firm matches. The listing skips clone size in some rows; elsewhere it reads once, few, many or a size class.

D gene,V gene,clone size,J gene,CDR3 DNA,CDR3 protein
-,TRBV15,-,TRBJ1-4,TGTGCCACCAGCAGTTTGGGGGCCCGGGCTGATGAAAAACTGTTTTTT,CATSSLGARADEKLFF
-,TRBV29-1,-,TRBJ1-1,TGCAGTGAGTCGACCAGCGCCGAAGCTTTCTTT,CSESTSAEAFF
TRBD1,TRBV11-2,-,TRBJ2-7,TGTGCCAGCAGCTTAACGGGACAGAGGATTCTTGGGCAGTACTTC,CASSLTGQRILGQYF
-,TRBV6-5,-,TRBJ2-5,TGTGCCAGCAGTTACTCAACGCAGGGGCGCGGTGAGACCCAGTACTTC,CASSYSTQGRGETQYF
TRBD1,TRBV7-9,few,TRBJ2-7,TGTGCCAGCAGTTTACCCTCCGGGACAGCAACAACCTACGAGCAGTACTTC,CASSLPSGTATTYEQYF
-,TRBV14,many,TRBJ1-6,TGTGCCAGCAGCCAACAGGGTTATTCACCCCTCCACTTT,CASSQQGYSPLHF
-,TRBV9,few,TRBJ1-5,TGTGCCAGCAGCATAACGACTTTTAGGATCACAAATCAGCCCCAGCATTTT,CASSITTFRITNQPQHF
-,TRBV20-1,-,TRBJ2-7,TGCAGTGCTAGAGATCCCACATTACTAATTGAGTACTTC,CSARDPTLLIEYF
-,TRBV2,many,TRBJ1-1,TGTGCCAGCAGATTCTATATGAACACTGAAGCTTTCTTT,CASRFYMNTEAFF
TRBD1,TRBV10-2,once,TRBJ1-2,TGCGCCAGCAGTGACGACAGGGTCTATGGCTACACCTTC,CASSDDRVYGYTF
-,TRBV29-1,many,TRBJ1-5,TGCAGCGTCGCTGACAATAGCAATCAGCCCCAGCATTTT,CSVADNSNQPQHF
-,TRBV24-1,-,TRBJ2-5,TGTGCCACCAGCACCGGATCGGCGTACCAAGAGACCCAGTACTTC,CATSTGSAYQETQYF
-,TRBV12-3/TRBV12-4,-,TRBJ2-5,TGTGCCAGCAGTTTTGATGGGGGCGGCACCCAAGAGACCCAGTACTTC,CASSFDGGGTQETQYF
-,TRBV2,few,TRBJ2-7,TGTGCCAGCAGTTCCTTGCGTGGGTCCATCAACTCCTACGAGCAGTACTTC,CASSSLRGSINSYEQYF
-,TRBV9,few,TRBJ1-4,TGTGCCAGCAGCGGCCGGGGGCTAACTAATGAAAAACTGTTTTTT,CASSGRGLTNEKLFF
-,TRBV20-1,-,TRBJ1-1,TGCAGTGCCCCGCGGTCAGGGAGCACTGAAGCTTTCTTT,CSAPRSGSTEAFF
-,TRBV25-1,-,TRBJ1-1,TGTGCCAGCAGTGATAGTGCCGGGGATCCCACTGAAGCTTTCTTT,CASSDSAGDPTEAFF
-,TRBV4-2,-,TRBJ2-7,TGTGCCAGCAGCCAAGGGACGGGAAGGACCTACGAGCAGTACTTC,CASSQGTGRTYEQYF
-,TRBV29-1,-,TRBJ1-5,TGCAGCGTTGACACGGGTTTAGGGGGGGCGGGGGCGCGAGATCAGCCCCAGCATTTT,CSVDTGLGGAGARDQPQHF
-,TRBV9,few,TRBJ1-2,TGTGCCAGCAGCGCCCCGCTCTACAGGGTCAAGAACTATGGCTACACCTTC,CASSAPLYRVKNYGYTF
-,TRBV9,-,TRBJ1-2,TGTGCCAGCAGCGTAGCCCACAGTGGCTATGGCTACACCTTC,CASSVAHSGYGYTF
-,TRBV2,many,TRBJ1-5,TGTGCCAGCAGAGAGGGGTTAAATCAGCCCCAGCATTTT,CASREGLNQPQHF
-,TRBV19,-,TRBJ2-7,TGTGCCAGCGATGGGGGGCATGTCGGGGAGCAGTACTTC,CASDGGHVGEQYF
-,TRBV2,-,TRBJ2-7,TGTGCCAGCAGTTCGACCGGGTCTTACTCCTACGAGCAGTACTTC,CASSSTGSYSYEQYF
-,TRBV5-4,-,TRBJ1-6,TGTGCCAGCAGCCCTCAGATCTCGAATTCACCCCTCCACTTT,CASSPQISNSPLHF
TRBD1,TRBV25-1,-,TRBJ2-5,TGTGCCAGCAGTGCTAGGGGACAGGCCTCGGAGACCCAGTACTTC,CASSARGQASETQYF
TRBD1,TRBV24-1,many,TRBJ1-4,TGTGCCACCAGTGATCCCCGAGGACAGGGGGCAAGTGAAAAACTGTTTTTT,CATSDPRGQGASEKLFF
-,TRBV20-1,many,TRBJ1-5,TGCAGTGCCGTACAGGGCCTCAATCAGCCCCAGCATTTT,CSAVQGLNQPQHF
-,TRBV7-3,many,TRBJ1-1,TGTGCCAGCAGCCAAGACCCAAGGGGCAGGTTGAACACTGAAGCTTTCTTT,CASSQDPRGRLNTEAFF
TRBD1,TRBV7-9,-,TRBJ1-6,TGTGCCAGCAGCTTAGAAGGACAGGGGCAGACGCTTTCACCCCTCCACTTT,CASSLEGQGQTLSPLHF
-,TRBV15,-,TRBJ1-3,TGTGCCACCAGCGATCTTTTCGGAAACACCATATATTTT,CATSDLFGNTIYF
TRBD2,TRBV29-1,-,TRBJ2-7,TGCAGCGTTAAGACTAGCCGATACTACGAGCAGTACTTC,CSVKTSRYYEQYF
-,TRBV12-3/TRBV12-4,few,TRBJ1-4,TGTGCCAGCAGTTTATGGGAGGGCAACGGTGAAAAACTGTTTTTT,CASSLWEGNGEKLFF
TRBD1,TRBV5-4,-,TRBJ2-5,TGTGCCTACTCCGACAGGGCTATACAAGAGACCCAGTACTTC,CAYSDRAIQETQYF
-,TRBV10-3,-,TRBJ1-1,TGTGCCATCAGTGTAACAGGGATGAACCCTGAAGCTTTCTTT,CAISVTGMNPEAFF
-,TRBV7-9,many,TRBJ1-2,TGTGCCAGCAGCTTAGTAGTAGTCAGGGCGGACTATGGCTACACCTTC,CASSLVVVRADYGYTF
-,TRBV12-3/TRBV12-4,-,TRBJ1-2,TGTGCCAGCAGTCGGGACACCCAGGCGGGCTACACCTTC,CASSRDTQAGYTF
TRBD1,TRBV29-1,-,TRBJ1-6,TGCAGCTTAACCGGGACAGGGGGCGTAGATTCACCCCTCCACTTT,CSLTGTGGVDSPLHF
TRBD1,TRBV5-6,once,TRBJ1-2,TGTGCCAGCAGTCCCACAGGGGGCGTGTATGGCCACACCTTC,CASSPTGGVYGHTF
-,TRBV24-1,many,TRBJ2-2,TGTGCCACCAGTCCGGGAGCCAACACCGGGGAGCTGTTTTTT,CATSPGANTGELFF
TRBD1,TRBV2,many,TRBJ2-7,TGTGCCAGCAGTGGGGACAGGGGTCGGGAGCAGTACTTC,CASSGDRGREQYF
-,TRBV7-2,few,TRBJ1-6,TGTGCCAGCAGCCCACCCTGGGAAGGGGGTCTCGGCTATAATTCACCCCTCCACTTT,CASSPPWEGGLGYNSPLHF
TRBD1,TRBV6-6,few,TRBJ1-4,TGTGCCAGCCGCTTGGACAGGGTGGGCGAAAAACTGTTTTTT,CASRLDRVGEKLFF
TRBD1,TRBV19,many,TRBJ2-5,TGTGCCAGTAGTGACCCCTCTACAGGGGTCGAGACCCAGTACTTC,CASSDPSTGVETQYF
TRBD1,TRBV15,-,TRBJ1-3,TGTGCCACCAGCAGAGATCTAGGGACAGGAGCTGGAAACACCATATATTTT,CATSRDLGTGAGNTIYF
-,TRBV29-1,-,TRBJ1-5,TGCAGCGTTACCCTGACCGGCTATAGCAATCAGCCCCAGCATTTT,CSVTLTGYSNQPQHF
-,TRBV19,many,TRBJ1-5,TGTGCCTCTTCGCTGTGGAGCAATCAGCCCCAGCATTTT,CASSLWSNQPQHF
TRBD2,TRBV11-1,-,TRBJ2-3,TGTGCCAGCAGCGAGAGGACTAGCCCCACAGATACGCAGTATTTT,CASSERTSPTDTQYF
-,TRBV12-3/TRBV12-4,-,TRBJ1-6,TGTGCCAGCAGTTTATATGGGGGAAATTCACCCCTCCACTTT,CASSLYGGNSPLHF
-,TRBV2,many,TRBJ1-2,TGTGCCAGCTCCCAGGAGGGTCGGGGCTACACCTTC,CASSQEGRGYTF
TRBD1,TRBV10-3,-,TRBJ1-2,TGTGCCATCAGTGAGTCGAGGGACAGGGGGCTGTCTGGCTACACCTTC,CAISESRDRGLSGYTF
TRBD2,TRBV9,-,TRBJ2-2,TGTGCCAGCAGTTACCTCCCCGGTCGCGGGAGTTCTACCGGGGAGCTGTTTTTT,CASSYLPGRGSSTGELFF
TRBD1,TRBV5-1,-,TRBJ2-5,TGCGCCAGCAGCCCGAACAGGGGGTCGGGAGAGACCCAGTACTTC,CASSPNRGSGETQYF
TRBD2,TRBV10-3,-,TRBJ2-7,TGTGCCAGCAGCAGGACTAGCGGGGTCTCCTACGAGCAGTACTTC,CASSRTSGVSYEQYF